This T cell receptor (beta chain) was sequenced for a study of glioma-infiltrating T cells after dendritic cell vaccination. Turning to the study itself: At biweekly intervals, patients got three intradermal dendritic cell vaccine injections.

The primer mix had 60 V beta and 13 J beta primers. Only in-frame clones appear in the TCRdb table, and some are missing; sequencing was by immunoSEQ multiplex PCR. The data contain about 20,000 clones, around 74% of them singletons. The CDR3 totals 14 residues. Per the germline V gene, CDR1 is MNHEY and CDR2 is SVGAGI. V was pared by 2 bases and J by 7 bases, with 7 bases of the junction left unmatched. This clone is a singleton in its sample. The chain couples TRBV6-5 to TRBJ1-2; TRBD1 agrees at 7 bases. The starting material was blood, obtained before dendritic cell vaccination. The clonotype comes from a human donor with glioblastoma. The CDR3 spells CASSYDGTVPGYTF. CDR3 DNA: TGTGCCAGCAGTTACGACGGGACAGTCCCTGGCTACACCTTC.